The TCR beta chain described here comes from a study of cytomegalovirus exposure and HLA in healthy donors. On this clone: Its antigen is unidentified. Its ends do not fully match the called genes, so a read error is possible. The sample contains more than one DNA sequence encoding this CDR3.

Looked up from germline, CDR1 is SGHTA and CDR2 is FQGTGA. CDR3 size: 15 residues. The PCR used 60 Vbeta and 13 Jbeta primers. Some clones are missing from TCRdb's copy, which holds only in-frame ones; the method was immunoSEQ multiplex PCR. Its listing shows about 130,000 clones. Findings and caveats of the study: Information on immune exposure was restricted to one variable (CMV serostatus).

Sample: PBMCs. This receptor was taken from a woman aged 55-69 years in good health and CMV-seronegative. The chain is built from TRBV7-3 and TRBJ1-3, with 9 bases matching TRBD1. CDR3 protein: CASSLTGGAGDTIYF. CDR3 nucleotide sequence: TGCGCCAGCAGCCTTACAGGGGGCGCCGGGGACACCATATATTTT.